Below, 2 T cell receptor beta chains from the same sample are listed, as sequenced in a study of T cells in Graves' hyperthyroidism and ophthalmopathy. Amplified regions were TCR beta CDR3 sequences from RNA transcripts. The primer set for the first-round RT-PCR of the TCR CDR3 was HTBI. A single record per CDR3 protein comes from TCRdb applying MiXCR to the multiplex PCR reads. Of about 290,000 distinct CDR3 sequences listed, about 14% are singletons. The sequenced material came from blood. All receptors derive from a woman under 40 with Graves' hyperthyroidism that later progressed to Graves' ophthalmopathy.

This clonotype was seen more than once but under ten times. This chain links TRBV5-4 with TRBJ1-1, with no clear D. This CDR3 is built from 13 residues. Germline CDR1 SGHNT, CDR2 YYREEE (reference sequence). V was trimmed by 4 bases and J by 1 base, leaving 8 bases between them. CDR3 coding DNA: TGTGCCAGCAGCCCGGCGGGGAACACTGAAGCTTTCTTT. Its protein product is CASSPAGNTEAFF.

This clonotype was seen at least ten times. This chain connects TRBV6-1 to TRBJ2-3; weak D call: TRBD2 (6 bases). Trimming pared 1 base from V and 0 bases from J, leaving 14 bases between. From germline, CDR1 is MNHNS and CDR2 SASEGT. This CDR3 is built from 17 residues. CDR3 DNA sequence: TGTGCCAGCAGTGAAGAAGTTGGCGGGGTAAGCACAGATACGCAGTATTTT. Protein product: CASSEEVGGVSTDTQYF.